This TCR beta chain derives from a study of regulatory dendritic cells for organ transplantation (dated by TCRdb to about 2017). About the investigation overall: Monocytes were cultured with vitamin D3 on days 0 and 4 and with IL-10 on day 4 to generate regulatory dendritic cells. On day 6, LPS was added to the DC cultures so that the response of the DCs to a potent maturation-inducing agent could be evaluated. The TCRbeta repertoires of sorted naive and memory CD4+ and CD8+ T cells were sequenced before and after allostimulation with regulatory or mature dendritic cells.

V loses 0 bases at its end and J loses 5 bases; junction bases beyond the gene matches: 3. The CDR3, cysteine through phenylalanine, is 14 amino acids long. Kept here is only the CDR3 DNA, which spans 42 bases and is read in frame from base 1. The germline V gene (reference sequence) specifies SGHNT as CDR1 and YYREEE as CDR2. The paper as a whole reports these results and caveats: Only a couple of subjects were sequenced, and the authors noted considerable between-individual heterogeneity in the alloreactive memory CD8+ T cell pool. Among the resting subsets, the most alloreactive TCR clonotypes were found in memory CD8+ T cells. The repertoires of naive CD4+ and CD8+ T cells were highly diverse, while memory cell repertoires were less diverse, with memory CD8+ cells being the most oligoclonal. Expansion of memory CD8+ clones was induced by allostimulation in both subjects, but more limited expansion appeared to be induced by regulatory dendritic cells than by mature dendritic cells.

Sorted T cell subsets were CFSE-labeled and co-cultured for 4 to 5 days with allogeneic regulatory or mature dendritic cells at a 1:10 DC:T ratio. Naive T cells were sorted as CD45RA+ and memory T cells as CD45RO+ CD4+ or CD8+ cells by FACS. The T cells used for TCR sequencing were obtained from two healthy control subjects. Genomic DNA was extracted with the Qiagen DNeasy Blood & Tissue Kit. Of note for this clone: Its antigen is currently not known. Base qualities are not provided; no much larger clone lies one nucleotide away.

Multiplexed two-step PCR with Vbeta-specific forward primers and Jbeta-specific reverse primers was used to amplify TCRbeta CDR3 regions. TCRbeta libraries were sequenced on an Illumina instrument through the immunoSEQ service. Per the source publication's procedure: V, D and J genes were assigned using IMGT annotation, and counts were corrected for multiplex PCR bias using synthetic CDR3 analogues. Repertoire clonality was computed in the immunoSEQ Analyzer as one minus normalized Shannon entropy. Clonal expansion was defined by Fisher's exact test with Benjamini-Hochberg false discovery rate control, using two-tailed P<0.01. TCRdb's version of the immuneACCESS table is confined to in-frame rearrangements and falls short of the full clone set. An unresolved V gene accounts for under half of the shortfall where checked; the remainder is of unknown origin. V and J calls and clone size are given by that table; D and trimming were obtained from the DNA. Recorded for this sample are 9,500 to 15,000 clones; about 60% of them occurred a single time. The top ten constitute approximately 1.2% of the sample.

Input material: naive CD8+ T cells from blood cultured with dendritic cells. The cell subset or site label, as the study defines it: CD45RA+ naive T cells. This clonotype originated in a human donor in good health. Here the chain combines TRBV5-4 and TRBJ2-7, with 9 bases aligning to TRBD1. The sequenced DNA is TGTGCCAGCAGCTTGGACAGGGGGCTCCACGAGCAGTACTTC. It specifies CASSLDRGLHEQYF.